This passage covers 2 T cell receptor beta chains from one sample sequenced in a study of T-cell memory formation after mild COVID-19 (dated by TCRdb to about 2021). Library creation used 5' RACE. Instrument on record: Illumina NovaSeq 6000. TCRdb's own reprocessing of the public reads used fastp at Q25 and MiXCR and kept productive beta chains. Identical CDR3 proteins give one entry, which carries the most common genes and DNA. In this sample the table shows 470,000 or so distinct CDR3 sequences, 20% of which occur a single time. The ten top clones hold roughly 8.4% of the sample. What was sequenced was PBMCs or a T cell subset sorted from them (not recorded which). The receptors stem from an adult woman who had mild COVID-19 (a few samples of this study predate the infection). The sample titles of this study are shuffled in the database, so cell type and time point are left out; the donor was told from shared clones.

This clonotype was picked up a small number of times. This chain joins TRBV2 and TRBJ2-7; unclear D gene. Trimming pared 8 bases from V and 3 bases from J, leaving 14 bases between. The germline V gene has CDR1 SNHLY and CDR2 FYNNEI. CDR3 length equals 13 residues. For the CDR3, the DNA is TGTGCCAGCGTGCGGCAGCCGGGCTACGAGCAGTACTTC. Residues: CASVRQPGYEQYF.

This chain links TRBV7-9 with TRBJ1-2; D remains unclear. V was cut by 4 bases and J by 4 bases, with 16 bases left in between. CDR3 length: 15 residues. Looked up from germline, CDR1 is SEHNR and CDR2 is FQNEAQ (reference sequence). CDR3 nucleotide sequence: TGTGCCAGCAGCTCCCCGGGTACCCTCTTCTATGGCTACACCTTC. Its translation is CASSSPGTLFYGYTF.